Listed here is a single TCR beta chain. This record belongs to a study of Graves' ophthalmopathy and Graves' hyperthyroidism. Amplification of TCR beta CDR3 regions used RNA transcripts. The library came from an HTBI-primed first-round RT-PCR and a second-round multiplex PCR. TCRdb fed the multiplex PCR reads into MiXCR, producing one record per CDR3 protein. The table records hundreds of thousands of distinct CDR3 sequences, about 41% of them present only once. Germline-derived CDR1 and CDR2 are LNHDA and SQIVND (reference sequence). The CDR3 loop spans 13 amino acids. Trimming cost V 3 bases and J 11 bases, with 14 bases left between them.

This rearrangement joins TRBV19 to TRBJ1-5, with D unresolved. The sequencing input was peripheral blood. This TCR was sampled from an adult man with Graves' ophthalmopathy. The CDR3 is CASSIRGSETQHF. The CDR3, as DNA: TGTGCCAGTAGTATTCGCGGGAGTGAGACCCAGCATTTT.